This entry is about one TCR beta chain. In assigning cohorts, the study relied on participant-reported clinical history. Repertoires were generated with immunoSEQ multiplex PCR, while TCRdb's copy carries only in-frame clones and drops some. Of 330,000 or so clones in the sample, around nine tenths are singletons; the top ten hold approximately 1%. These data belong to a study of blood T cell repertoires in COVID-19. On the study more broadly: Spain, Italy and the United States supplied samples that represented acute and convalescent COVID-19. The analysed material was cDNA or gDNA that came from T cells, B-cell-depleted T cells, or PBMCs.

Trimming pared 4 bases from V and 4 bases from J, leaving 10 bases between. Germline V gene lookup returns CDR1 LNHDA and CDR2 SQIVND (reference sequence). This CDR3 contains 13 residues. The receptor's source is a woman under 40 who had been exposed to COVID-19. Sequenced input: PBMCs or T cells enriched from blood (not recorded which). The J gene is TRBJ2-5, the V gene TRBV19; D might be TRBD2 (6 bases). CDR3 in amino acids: CASSRRGGETQYF. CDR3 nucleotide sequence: TGTGCCAGTAGTAGGAGGGGTGGAGAGACCCAGTACTTC.